The subject of this entry is one T cell receptor (beta chain). Antigen: not known. This sample was included in a study of cytomegalovirus exposure and HLA in healthy donors. Overall study findings and caveats: TCR beta sequences numbering under 20,000 were associated with HLA alleles at 0.05 false discovery rate in a later analysis.

The PCR employed 60 Vbeta primers together with 13 Jbeta primers. Generated by immunoSEQ multiplex PCR, the TCRdb table keeps only in-frame clones and is missing some. The sample comprises 150,000 to 200,000 clones, 60% to 80% of which are singletons, and 5% to 8% rests with the top ten. The CDR3 extends over 16 amino acids. Germline assignment: CDR1 MNHEY and CDR2 SMNVEV (reference sequence). V lost 3 bases and J lost 2; bases outside the gene matches: 5. Sequenced: PBMCs. The V gene is TRBV27, the J gene TRBJ2-1; TRBD2 aligns across 9 bases. This clonotype originated in a man aged 40-55 years in good health and CMV-seropositive. The CDR3 region has the DNA TGTGCCAGCAGTTTCTTAGCGGGAGCCGCCTACAATGAGCAGTTCTTC. Translating gives CASSFLAGAAYNEQFF.